The 20 T cell receptor beta chains listed next were all sequenced from one sample in a study of blood T cell repertoires in COVID-19. TCRdb keeps only in-frame clones here, not all; method: immunoSEQ multiplex PCR. Of 130,000 or so clones listed, 60% to 75% are singletons. The specimen sequenced was peripheral blood. These receptors were taken from a woman aged 70-85 years with acute or convalescent COVID-19.

This clone has just one count. The V call is TRBV19, the J call TRBJ2-7; maybe TRBD1 (5 bases). Germline V CDR1 and CDR2: LNHDA, SQIVND (reference sequence). CDR3 length: 13 amino acids. V shed 4 bases and J shed 3 bases, with 10 bases lying between them. The CDR3 protein is CASSRQKNYEQYF. CDR3 DNA: TGTGCCAGTAGTAGACAGAAGAACTACGAGCAGTACTTC.

J is TRBJ2-7 and V is TRBV27, with D possibly TRBD2 on 5 matching bases. The germline V and J ends were trimmed by 0 bases and 5 bases, with 8 bases remaining between them. Germline CDR1 MNHEY, CDR2 SMNVEV (reference sequence). This CDR3 has 13 amino acids. The CDR3 reads CASSLSRADEQYF. The CDR3 coding sequence is TGTGCCAGCAGTTTATCGAGGGCAGACGAGCAGTACTTC.

The V gene is TRBV11-2, the J gene TRBJ1-5; D may be TRBD1 (6 bases). The germline V and J ends were trimmed by 1 base and 2 bases, with 12 bases remaining between them. The germline gives CDR1 SGHAT, CDR2 FQNNGV. There are 16 residues in the CDR3. The CDR3 sequence is CASSLGTGRGNQPQHF. The CDR3 DNA sequence: TGTGCCAGCAGCTTAGGTACAGGGAGAGGCAATCAGCCCCAGCATTTT.

The gene calls are TRBV7-3 and TRBJ2-3; 9 nucleotides agree with TRBD1. In germline, CDR1 is SGHTA, CDR2 FQGTGA. V trimming: 5 bases; J trimming: 4 bases; junction bases outside the gene matches: 10. The CDR3 extends over 16 amino acids. As DNA, the CDR3 is TGTGCCAGCAGCCCCTCCACGGGACAGGGTCCAGATACGCAGTATTTT. Its protein is CASSPSTGQGPDTQYF.

This clone was detected many times. The chain employs TRBV6-5 and TRBJ2-5, with TRBD2 matching 10 bases. The germline V gene encodes CDR1 MNHEY and CDR2 SVGAGI. Losses at the gene ends were 6 bases for V and 9 bases for J; bases not matched to a gene: 13. The CDR3 runs 15 residues. CDR3: CASRPGLAALMAQYF. CDR3 coding DNA: TGTGCCAGCAGGCCCGGACTAGCGGCTCTTATGGCCCAGTACTTC.

J is TRBJ2-3 and V is TRBV27; 9 positions agree with TRBD1. Losses at the gene ends were 5 bases for V and 9 bases for J; bases not matched to a gene: 9. Looked up from germline, CDR1 is MNHEY and CDR2 is SMNVEV (reference sequence). The CDR3 is 14 amino acids. CDR3 amino acids: CASSPRTGVGTQYF. In nucleotides, the CDR3 is TGTGCCAGCAGTCCGAGGACAGGGGTAGGAACGCAGTATTTT.

This clone was seen only once. This chain joins TRBV2 and TRBJ2-5; the D gene is possibly TRBD1 (6 bases). Trimming stripped 0 bases from V and 4 bases from J, with 9 bases between. The V gene's germline CDR1 is SNHLY and CDR2 FYNNEI. The CDR3 sequence is 14 residues long. CDR3 sequence: CASSEAVGGETQYF. DNA of the CDR3: TGTGCCAGCAGTGAAGCAGTAGGGGGAGAGACCCAGTACTTC.

J is TRBJ1-4 and V is TRBV2; D call uncertain. This CDR3 has 13 amino acids. CDR1 is SNHLY and CDR2 is FYNNEI in the germline V gene. Trimming removed 10 bases from V and 6 bases from J, with 15 bases in between. The CDR3: CATRRREDEKLFF. The CDR3 DNA sequence: TGTGCCACCCGGAGGAGGGAAGATGAAAAACTGTTTTTT.

The chain couples TRBV28 to TRBJ1-3, with D tentatively TRBD1 (6 bases). This CDR3 region has 15 residues. Germline V gene sequence: CDR1 MDHEN, CDR2 SYDVKM. The V end lost 5 bases, the J end lost 4 bases, and 15 bases lay between the germline ends. The CDR3 bases are TGTGCCAGCAGTCCCGCCGGGCAGGGGGGAAACACCATATATTTT. Translated: CASSPAGQGGNTIYF.

The V and J genes are TRBV19 and TRBJ2-7; D is undetermined. The V end lost 2 bases, the J end lost 3 bases, and 11 bases lay between the germline ends. This CDR3 is 14 amino acids long. Germline CDR1 reads LNHDA; CDR2 reads SQIVND (reference sequence). CDR3 DNA sequence: TGTGCCAGTAGTATATCCCTCAGTAACTACGAGCAGTACTTC. It is translated as CASSISLSNYEQYF. Together with reference TRBV19 and TRBJ2-7, the CDR3 gives the full variable domain: DGGITQSPKYLFRKEGQNVTLSCEQNLNHDAMYWYRQDPGQGLRLIYYSQIVNDFQKGDIAEGYSVSREKKESFPLTVTSAQKNPTAFYLCASSISLSNYEQYFGPGTRLTVT.

This clone showed up just a few times. The chain links TRBV4-1 to TRBJ2-7; maybe TRBD1 (5 bases). Germline loops: CDR1 MGHRA, CDR2 YSYEKL. There are 17 residues in the CDR3. V lost 0 bases and J 0 bases, leaving 15 bases between the germline ends. In DNA, the CDR3 is TGCGCCAGCAGCCAAGATGTAGACAGAATTAGCTCCTACGAGCAGTACTTC. This gives the protein CASSQDVDRISSYEQYF.

This rearrangement joins TRBV3-1 (or the pseudogene TRBV3-2) to TRBJ2-3; 10 nucleotides align to TRBD2. Trimming cost V 3 bases and J 3 bases; bases outside gene matches: 3. The V gene's germline CDR1 is LGHDT and CDR2 YNNKEL (reference sequence). The CDR3 length is 15 residues. CDR3 nucleotide sequence: TGTGCCAGCAGCCATAGCGGGGGGACGACAGATACGCAGTATTTT. It codes for CASSHSGGTTDTQYF.

This clone has only one observation. The chain recombines TRBV2 with TRBJ1-2; 8 nucleotides match TRBD1. Germline V gene sequence: CDR1 SNHLY, CDR2 FYNNEI. The CDR3 is made up of 12 amino acids. After removal of 6 bases from V and 7 bases from J, the junction contained 4 bases not matched to a gene. The CDR3 nucleotides read TGTGCCAGCAGGCTGACAGGGGTTGGCTACACCTTC. Protein sequence: CASRLTGVGYTF.

The V call is TRBV6-6, the J call TRBJ2-1; the match to TRBD1 covers 10 bases. The CDR3 contains 15 residues. Germline values: CDR1 MNHNY, CDR2 SVGAGI (reference sequence). Trimming at V came to 6 bases and at J to 7 bases, leaving 9 bases not matched to a gene. CDR3 sequence reads: CASSPDRGRRNEQFF. The DNA for the CDR3 is TGTGCCAGCAGCCCCGACAGGGGGCGGCGTAATGAGCAGTTCTTC.

The chain combines TRBV18 with TRBJ1-3; D possibly corresponds to TRBD1 (6 bases). The V gene lost 2 bases and the J gene lost 4 bases, with 12 bases spanning the gap. The CDR3 loop spans 15 amino acids. The germline V gene has CDR1 KGHSH and CDR2 LQKENI. This chain's CDR3 is CASSPVAGAGNTIYF. CDR3 DNA sequence: TGTGCCAGCTCACCAGTGGCAGGGGCAGGAAACACCATATATTTT.

This clone was seen only a few times. This chain links TRBV28 with TRBJ2-2; 7 bases are shared with TRBD2. Trimming at V came to 5 bases and at J to 5 bases, leaving 8 bases not matched to a gene. CDR1 is MDHEN, CDR2 SYDVKM, per germline. The CDR3 contains 15 residues. In nucleotides, the CDR3 is TGTGCCAGCAGTCCGTGGACTAGTAGGACCGGGGAGCTGTTTTTT. Translated, it gives CASSPWTSRTGELFF.

The chain combines TRBV29-1 with TRBJ2-5, with TRBD2 matching 13 bases. The CDR3 sequence is 13 residues long. The ends lost 6 bases at V and 6 bases at J; junction bases unmatched: 4. Germline loops: CDR1 SQVTM, CDR2 ANQGSEA. CDR3 nucleotides: TGCAGCGTGCGGACTAGCGGGAGTCAGACCCAGTACTTC. Its protein is CSVRTSGSQTQYF.

This rearrangement joins TRBV2 to TRBJ2-1; the D is unclear. Germline lookup yields CDR1 SNHLY and CDR2 FYNNEI. The CDR3 is made up of 11 amino acids. V shed 7 bases and J shed 4 bases, with 5 bases lying between them. The DNA for the CDR3 is TGTGCCAGCACCCAATACAATGAGCAGTTCTTC. It translates to CASTQYNEQFF.

V usage is TRBV19 and J usage is TRBJ1-5, with D possibly TRBD1 on 5 matching bases. Germline values: CDR1 LNHDA, CDR2 SQIVND (reference sequence). Trimming cost V 4 bases and J 7 bases, with 11 bases left between them. This CDR3 spans 13 amino acids. The chain's CDR3 is CASSTQGNQPQHF. In DNA form, the CDR3 reads TGTGCCAGTAGTACCCAGGGAAACCAGCCCCAGCATTTT.

The rearrangement uses TRBV5-6 and TRBJ1-6; the D gene is possibly TRBD1 (5 bases). Trimming left V 4 bases short and J 7 bases short, with 12 bases between. The CDR3 has 14 amino acids. Germline CDR1 SGHDT, CDR2 YYEEEE. The CDR3 protein is CASSLPGGNSPLHF. The CDR3 bases are TGTGCCAGCAGCCTCCCGGGGGGGAATTCACCCCTCCACTTT.